This passage covers 18 T cell receptor beta chains from one sample sequenced in a study of Graves' ophthalmopathy and Graves' hyperthyroidism. RNA transcripts were the template, and TCR beta CDR3 regions were amplified from them. A first-round RT-PCR used HTBI primers, followed by a second-round multiplex PCR. TCRdb fed the multiplex PCR reads into MiXCR, producing one record per CDR3 protein. The table records 400,000 or so distinct CDR3 sequences, approximately 17% of them present only once. The source material was peripheral blood. These receptor sequences come from an adult woman with stable Graves' hyperthyroidism.

This clonotype occurred a few times. This sequence joins TRBV28 and TRBJ1-2; D perhaps matches TRBD1 (6 bases). Trimming cost V 8 bases and J 6 bases, with 16 bases left between them. From germline, CDR1 is MDHEN and CDR2 SYDVKM. CDR3 length: 13 residues. The CDR3 coding sequence is TGTGCCAGCCAAGACCAGGGGAGTAATGGCTACACCTTC. It yields the protein CASQDQGSNGYTF.

This clonotype was seen repeatedly, ten times or more. This sequence joins TRBV27 and TRBJ1-1, with 8 positions matching TRBD1. J was trimmed by 7 bases and V by 5 bases; bases with no gene match: 6. Per the germline V gene, CDR1 is MNHEY and CDR2 is SMNVEV (reference sequence). This CDR3 has 13 amino acids. The CDR3 DNA is TGTGCCAGCAGTCACAGGGGGAGAGGTGAAGCTTTCTTT. Amino acids: CASSHRGRGEAFF.

This clonotype has ten or more counts. This chain links TRBV7-2 with TRBJ1-2; D is unresolved. The V gene lost 8 bases and the J gene lost 8 bases, with 15 bases spanning the gap. The CDR3 covers 12 residues. CDR1 and CDR2 (germline): SGHTA, FQGNSA. The CDR3 sequence is CASVVPYVGYTF. CDR3 bases: TGTGCCAGCGTGGTCCCATATGTCGGCTACACCTTC. The variable domain in full, with the rest retrieved from reference TRBV7-2 and TRBJ1-2, is GAGVSQSPSNKVTEKGKDVELRCDPISGHTALYWYRQSLGQGLEFLIYFQGNSAPDKSGLPSDRFSAERTGGSVSTLTIQRTQQEDSAVYLCASVVPYVGYTFGSGTRLTVV.

This chain links TRBV10-3 with TRBJ2-1, with 7 bases matching TRBD2. The V segment lost 3 bases and the J segment 5 bases; nucleotides outside the gene matches: 19. CDR3 length: 19 residues. From germline, CDR1 is ENHRY and CDR2 SYGVKD. CDR3 sequence: CAISDRAGDSREPNNEQFF. The CDR3 region has the DNA TGTGCCATCAGTGACCGCGCGGGGGATTCGCGGGAGCCGAACAATGAGCAGTTCTTC.

This clonotype was seen at least ten times. The rearrangement joins TRBV5-1 to TRBJ1-2; tentative D call: TRBD1 (5 bases). Looked up from germline, CDR1 is SGHRS and CDR2 is YFSETQ. The CDR3 contains 15 residues. Deletions cut 4 bases from V and 6 bases from J, with 19 bases between. In nucleotides, the CDR3 is TGCGCCAGCAGCCCATACCCCAGGGAGGTTAATGGCTACACCTTC. This gives the protein CASSPYPREVNGYTF.

Many counts were recorded for this clonotype. The V and J genes are TRBV12-3 or TRBV12-4 and TRBJ2-4; the D gene is possibly TRBD1 (6 bases). Between the trimmed V and J ends, which lost 1 base and 3 bases, there was a span of 10 bases. CDR3 size: 15 residues. The CDR3 DNA reads TGTGCCAGCAGTTTAGTCCAAGGGGGCAAAAACATTCAGTACTTC. It specifies CASSLVQGGKNIQYF.

The V and J genes are TRBV5-8 and TRBJ1-5; D possibly corresponds to TRBD1 (5 bases). CDR1 is SGHTS, CDR2 YDEGEE, per germline. This CDR3 spans 14 amino acids. Trimming shortened V by 5 bases and J by 5 bases, and 14 bases separated the two germline ends. The CDR3 DNA reads TGTGCCAGCAGACGGGGACTAAACGATCAGCCCCAGCATTTT. Its translation is CASRRGLNDQPQHF.

At least ten counts were recorded for this clonotype. The V gene is TRBV28, the J gene TRBJ1-1; 7 bases agree with TRBD1. Germline lookup yields CDR1 MDHEN and CDR2 SYDVKM. Unmatched junction bases numbered 13, after V lost 2 bases and J lost 1 base. The CDR3 covers 18 residues. The CDR3 DNA follows: TGTGCCAGCAGTTTAGTCCCCCCGACAGGGAGTAGGAACACTGAAGCTTTCTTT. It specifies CASSLVPPTGSRNTEAFF. The full variable domain, its missing parts supplied by reference TRBV28 and TRBJ1-1, is DVKVTQSSRYLVKRTGEKVFLECVQDMDHENMFWYRQDPGLGLRLIYFSYDVKMKEKGDIPEGYSVSREKKERFSLILESASTNQTSMYLCASSLVPPTGSRNTEAFFGQGTRLTVV.

On this clonotype: A much larger clone sits a single nucleotide away, making a read error possible. V usage is TRBV29-1 and J usage is TRBJ2-5; D assignment may be TRBD1 or TRBD2 (6 bases each). CDR1 is SQVTM and CDR2 is ANQGSEA in the germline V gene. Trimming took 3 bases from V and 10 from J, leaving 15 bases between them. This CDR3 region has 12 residues. CDR3 region: CSVDGGLKIQYF. DNA for the CDR3: TGCAGCGTTGATGGGGGGCTGAAGATCCAGTACTTC.

The chain uses TRBV12-3 or TRBV12-4 and TRBJ1-2, with D tentatively TRBD1 (6 bases). The V gene lost 0 bases and the J gene lost 7 bases, with 12 bases spanning the gap. The CDR3 extends over 14 amino acids. The CDR3: CASSLAGGARGYTF. The DNA of the CDR3 is TGTGCCAGCAGTTTAGCCGGGGGCGCTCGTGGCTACACCTTC.

As for this clonotype: This could be a read error, since a much larger clone is one nucleotide away. The chain is built from TRBV12-3 or TRBV12-4 and TRBJ1-6; D gene ambiguous. V was cut by 3 bases and J by 9 bases, with 0 bases left in between. This CDR3 comprises 10 residues. Here the CDR3 DNA reads TGTGCCAGCAGTTTTTCACCCCTCCACTTT. It encodes CASSFSPLHF.

A few counts support this clonotype. A much larger clone lies one base from this, so it may be a read error. The chain carries TRBV2 and TRBJ2-4; the D gene is possibly TRBD2 (6 bases). The CDR3 has 13 residues. Germline V gives CDR1 SNHLY, CDR2 FYNNEI. The CDR3 sequence is CASRLASKNIKYF. CDR3 coding DNA: TGTGCCAGCAGGCTAGCGTCCAAAAACATTAAGTACTTC.

A word on this clonotype: This clone may be a read error of a much larger clone one base away. The chain has TRBV5-1 and TRBJ1-1, with 10 bases fitting TRBD1. This CDR3 region has 15 residues. Looked up from germline, CDR1 is SGHRS and CDR2 is YFSETQ. DNA of the CDR3: TGCGCCGGCAGCGTAACGACAGGGGGCCGGACTGAAGCTTTCTTT. As protein: CAGSVTTGGRTEAFF.

This clonotype has a count of ten or more. The CDR3 nucleotides read TGTGCCAGCAGTTTATCACCAGTCGGCGAGCAGTACTTC. This codes for CASSLSPVGEQYF. V usage is TRBV27 and J usage is TRBJ2-7; D is unclear. V lost 0 bases and J 6 bases, leaving 9 bases between the germline ends. The germline V gene has CDR1 MNHEY and CDR2 SMNVEV (reference sequence). The CDR3 runs 13 residues.

In the case of this clonotype: Possible read error: a much larger clone is one base away. V usage is TRBV10-3 and J usage is TRBJ2-5; D call uncertain. From germline, CDR1 is ENHRY and CDR2 SYGVKD. The CDR3 sequence is 12 residues long. The CDR3 DNA sequence: TGTGCCACTAGGGCGTACCAAGAGACCAAGTACTTC. This codes for CATRAYQETKYF.

Remarks on this clonotype: A much larger clone differs by one base, so this may be a read error. Given the absence of the conserved phenylalanine or tryptophan at the CDR3 end, a read error is likely. The CDR3 sequence is CASSEYRRASGRAHEQYL. In DNA form, the CDR3 reads TGTGCCAGCAGTGAATACCGAAGGGCTAGCGGGAGGGCGCACGAGCAGTACTTG. The chain combines TRBV2 with TRBJ2-7; 12 bases align to TRBD2. CDR3 length equals 18 residues. Germline CDR1 SNHLY, CDR2 FYNNEI. The J segment lost 5 bases and the V segment lost 2 bases, leaving 13 bases of the junction unmatched.

In its sample, this clonotype was seen many times. The chain has TRBV27 and TRBJ1-1; D uncertain. The CDR3 covers 12 residues. V lost 3 bases and J lost 7, with 9 bases in between. Germline CDR1 and CDR2: MNHEY and SMNVEV (reference sequence). This chain's CDR3 is CASSFRGNEAFF. For the CDR3, the DNA is TGTGCCAGCAGTTTCCGAGGAAATGAAGCTTTCTTT.

This clonotype has at least ten counts. The rearrangement joins TRBV16 to TRBJ1-2; tentatively, D is TRBD1 (5 bases). The CDR3 is 17 residues long. Germline V lookup: CDR1 KGHSY, CDR2 FQNENV. The germline V and J ends were trimmed by 0 bases and 6 bases, with 20 bases remaining between them. DNA of the CDR3: TGTGCCAGCAGCCAATCGAGGCAGGGCGGACCTTATGATGGCTACACCTTC. It is translated as CASSQSRQGGPYDGYTF. The full variable domain, with the rest looked up from reference TRBV16 and TRBJ1-2, is GEEVAQTPKHLVRGEGQKAKLYCAPIKGHSYVFWYQQVLKNEFKFLISFQNENVFDETGMPKERFSAKCLPNSPCSLEIQATKLEDSAVYFCASSQSRQGGPYDGYTFGSGTRLTVV.